Shown below are 6 T cell receptor beta chains from a single sample sequenced in a study of vaccination and CD4 T cells after COVID-19. These receptors' antigens are unknown. Scientists ran DNA taken from cultured CD4+ T cells through the Oncomine TCR Beta short-read assay for sequencing. TCRdb processed the PCR reads anew with MiXCR; each CDR3 protein has one entry. The sample lists roughly 9,600 distinct CDR3 sequences; 34% were seen once. Treatment described: approximately nine-day PBMC culture with coronavirus spike peptide pools or control peptides (ViraFEST assay). Researchers collected the unexposed donor's CD4+ T cells before the COVID-19 pandemic (2011-2018). Source material: CD4+ T cells from blood, cultured in vitro. These receptor sequences come from a human donor in good health.

The chain is built from TRBV6-2 or TRBV6-3 and TRBJ1-5; 11 bases map to TRBD1. Per germline, CDR1 MNHEY and CDR2 SVGEGT. The CDR3 is made up of 14 amino acids. The ends lost 6 bases at V and 6 bases at J; junction bases unmatched: 4. The CDR3 DNA reads as TGTGCCAGCAGCGGACAGGGGGCTCGTCAGCCCCAGCATTTT. It translates to CASSGQGARQPQHF.

This rearrangement joins TRBV5-1 to TRBJ2-7, with 7 nucleotides matching TRBD1. Per the germline V gene, CDR1 is SGHRS and CDR2 is YFSETQ. The CDR3 is 16 residues long. The V gene end was trimmed by 5 bases and the J gene end by 3 bases; junction bases not matched to a gene: 14. CDR3 sequence (DNA): TGCGCCAGCAGGGACAGGAACACTACGAAGAACTACGAGCAGTACTTC. It specifies CASRDRNTTKNYEQYF.

This chain connects TRBV20-1 to TRBJ2-7; D possibly corresponds to TRBD1 (6 bases). V lost 4 bases and J lost 3, with 13 bases in between. Germline V gene sequence: CDR1 DFQATT, CDR2 SNEGSKA (reference sequence). The CDR3 spans 13 residues. The CDR3, as DNA: TGCAGTGCTAATATGGGGGCCTTCTACGAGCAGTACTTC. Translated, it gives CSANMGAFYEQYF.

V and J are TRBV5-4 and TRBJ2-1; 7 bases match TRBD2. The CDR3 has 13 residues. J lost 6 bases, V lost 4 bases, and 4 bases had no gene match. Germline V gene sequence: CDR1 SGHNT, CDR2 YYREEE (reference sequence). CDR3 in amino acids: CASSPGRANEQFF. The DNA for the CDR3 is TGTGCCAGCAGCCCAGGGAGGGCCAATGAGCAGTTCTTC. Using reference TRBV5-4 and TRBJ2-1 for the parts outside the CDR3, the full variable domain is ETGVTQSPTHLIKTRGQQVTLRCSSQSGHNTVSWYQQALGQGPQFIFQYYREEENGRGNFPPRFSGLQFPNYSSELNVNALELDDSALYLCASSPGRANEQFFGPGTRLTVL.

The J gene is TRBJ1-5, the V gene TRBV20-1, with 8 bases matching TRBD1. With V trimmed by 5 bases and J by 6 bases, 6 bases remained unmatched. The germline V gene has CDR1 DFQATT and CDR2 SNEGSKA (reference sequence). This CDR3 is built from 13 residues. The CDR3 loop reads CSAAQGVRQPQHF. The CDR3 nucleotides are TGCAGTGCTGCACAGGGGGTCCGTCAGCCCCAGCATTTT.

The chain has TRBV4-2 and TRBJ2-7; D ambiguous. This CDR3 is built from 15 residues. CDR1 is LGHNA, CDR2 YNFKEQ, per germline. Trimming removed 0 bases from V and 0 bases from J, with 9 bases in between. The CDR3 DNA reads as TGTGCCAGCAGCCAAGATATCGGTAGCTCCTACGAGCAGTACTTC. This sequence encodes CASSQDIGSSYEQYF.